This TCR beta chain was captured by sequencing in a study of cytomegalovirus exposure and HLA in healthy donors. Primers included in the PCR were 60 Vbeta and 13 Jbeta primers. Clones were read by immunoSEQ multiplex PCR, and TCRdb kept only the in-frame ones, dropping some. The sample lists approximately 85,000 clones, roughly 80% occurring once. The CDR3 covers 17 residues. The germline V gene has CDR1 SGHNT and CDR2 YYREEE (reference sequence). V dropped 4 bases and J dropped 8; count of bases not matched to a gene: 9. Nominal health characterized the donors when sampled, though unrecorded immune exposures were likely. A word on this clone: Its antigen is still unknown.

Findings of the study overall: Some public TCRs appeared in many individuals, while most sequences were rare.

Sequencing was carried out using PBMCs. The chain joins TRBV5-4 to TRBJ2-1, with 16 bases that match TRBD2. The origin of this receptor is a man aged 50-60 years in good health and CMV-seropositive. Written as DNA, the CDR3 is TGTGCCAGCAGCCCGCCGAGAGGGACTAGCGGGAGGGATGAGCAGTTCTTC. Residues: CASSPPRGTSGRDEQFF.